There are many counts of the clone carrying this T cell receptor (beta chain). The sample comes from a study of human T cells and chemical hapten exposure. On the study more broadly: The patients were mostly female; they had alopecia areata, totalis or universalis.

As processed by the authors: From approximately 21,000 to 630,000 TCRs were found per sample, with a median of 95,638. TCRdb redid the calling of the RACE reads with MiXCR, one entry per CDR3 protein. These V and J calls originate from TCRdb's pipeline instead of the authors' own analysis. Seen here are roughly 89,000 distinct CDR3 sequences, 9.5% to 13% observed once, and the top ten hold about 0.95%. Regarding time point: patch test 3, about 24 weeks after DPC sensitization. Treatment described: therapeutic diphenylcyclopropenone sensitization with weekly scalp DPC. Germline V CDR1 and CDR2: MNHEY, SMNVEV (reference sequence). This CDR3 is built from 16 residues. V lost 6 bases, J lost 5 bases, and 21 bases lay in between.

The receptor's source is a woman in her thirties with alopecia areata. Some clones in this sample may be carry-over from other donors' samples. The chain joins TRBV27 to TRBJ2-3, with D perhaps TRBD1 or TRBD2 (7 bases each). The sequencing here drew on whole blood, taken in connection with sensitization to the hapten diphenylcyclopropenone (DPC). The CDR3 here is CASRTGAGAYGDTQYF. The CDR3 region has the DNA TGTGCCAGCAGAACAGGGGCGGGAGCTTATGGAGATACGCAGTATTTT.